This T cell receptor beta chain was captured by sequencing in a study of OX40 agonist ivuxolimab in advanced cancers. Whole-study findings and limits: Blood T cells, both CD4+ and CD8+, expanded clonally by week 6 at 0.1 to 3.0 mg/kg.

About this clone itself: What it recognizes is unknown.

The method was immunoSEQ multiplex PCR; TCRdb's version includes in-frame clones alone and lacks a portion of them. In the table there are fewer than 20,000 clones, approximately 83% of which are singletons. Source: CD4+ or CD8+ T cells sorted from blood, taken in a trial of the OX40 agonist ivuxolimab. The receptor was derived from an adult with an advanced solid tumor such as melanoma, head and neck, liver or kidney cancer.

The CDR3 loop is CASGRRGNSPLHF. The CDR3 nucleotides are TGCGCCAGCGGGCGCAGGGGTAATTCACCCCTCCACTTT. This sequence joins TRBV10-1 and TRBJ1-6; D is perhaps TRBD1 (6 bases). This CDR3 has 13 amino acids. Germline V gives CDR1 WNHNN, CDR2 SYGVQD (reference sequence). V was clipped by 8 bases and J by 6 bases, with 11 bases between them.